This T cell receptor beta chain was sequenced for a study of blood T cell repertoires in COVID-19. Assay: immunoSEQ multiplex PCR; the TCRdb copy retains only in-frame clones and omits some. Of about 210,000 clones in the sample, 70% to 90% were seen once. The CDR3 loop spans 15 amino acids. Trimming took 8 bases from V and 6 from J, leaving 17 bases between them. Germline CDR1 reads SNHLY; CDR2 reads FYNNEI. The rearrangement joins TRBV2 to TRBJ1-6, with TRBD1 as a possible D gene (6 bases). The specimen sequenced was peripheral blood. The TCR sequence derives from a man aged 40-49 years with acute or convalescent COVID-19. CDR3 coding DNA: TGTGCCAGCCGTTCCAACCAGGGGAGTAATTCACCCCTCCACTTT. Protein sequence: CASRSNQGSNSPLHF.